The entry below describes one T cell receptor (beta chain). Its target is not known. The sample belongs to a study of cytomegalovirus exposure and HLA in healthy donors. In nominal health when sampled, donors likely had unrecorded immune exposures nonetheless. Findings and caveats of the study: What TCR beta sequences reportedly achieved was accurate prediction of HLA-A and HLA-B alleles in most subjects.

The CDR3 is 15 amino acids. Germline V gives CDR1 MGHDK, CDR2 SYGVNS. The V gene lost 0 bases and the J gene lost 11 bases, with 19 bases spanning the gap. The study ran its PCR with 60 Vbeta and 13 Jbeta primers. Libraries were prepared by immunoSEQ multiplex PCR; TCRdb keeps only in-frame clonotypes and omits some of them. This repertoire shows more than 95,000 clones, approximately 81% found once; its top ten account for 1% to 1.5%. The chain uses TRBV25-1 and TRBJ2-5, with TRBD2 as a possible D gene (6 bases). The material sequenced was PBMCs. This TCR was recovered from a man aged 25-45 years in good health and CMV-seronegative. The chain's CDR3 is CASSEYNLEDYAQYF. CDR3 in DNA: TGTGCCAGCAGTGAATATAATCTAGAGGACTATGCTCAGTACTTC.